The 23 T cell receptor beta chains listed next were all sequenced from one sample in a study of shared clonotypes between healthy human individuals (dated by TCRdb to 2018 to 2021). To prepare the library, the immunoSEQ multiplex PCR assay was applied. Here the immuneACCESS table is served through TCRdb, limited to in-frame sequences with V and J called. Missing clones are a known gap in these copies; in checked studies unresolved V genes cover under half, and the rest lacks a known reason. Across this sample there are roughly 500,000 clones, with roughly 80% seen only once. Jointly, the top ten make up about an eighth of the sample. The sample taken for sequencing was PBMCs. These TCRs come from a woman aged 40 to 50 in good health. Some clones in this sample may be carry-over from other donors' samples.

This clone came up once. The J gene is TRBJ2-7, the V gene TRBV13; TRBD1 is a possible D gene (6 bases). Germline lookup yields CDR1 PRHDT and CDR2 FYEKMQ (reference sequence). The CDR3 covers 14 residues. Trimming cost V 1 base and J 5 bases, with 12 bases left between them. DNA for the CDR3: TGTGCCAGCAGCTTAGTTTACAGGGTCGACGAGCAGTACTTC. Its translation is CASSLVYRVDEQYF.

The CDR3 nucleotides read TGCGCCAGCAGCTTGGGAGTAGCGGGAGAGACCCAGTACTTC. Amino acids: CASSLGVAGETQYF. The chain joins TRBV5-1 to TRBJ2-5; 7 bases agree with TRBD2. V shed 0 bases and J 4 bases; nucleotides not matched to a gene: 3. Per germline, CDR1 SGHRS and CDR2 YFSETQ. The CDR3 extends over 14 amino acids.

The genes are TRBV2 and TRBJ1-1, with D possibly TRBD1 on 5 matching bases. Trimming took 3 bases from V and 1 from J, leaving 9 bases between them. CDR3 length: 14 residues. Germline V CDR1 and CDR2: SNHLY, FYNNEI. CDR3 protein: CASSEWGSNTEAFF. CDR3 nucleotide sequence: TGTGCCAGCAGTGAGTGGGGGTCGAACACTGAAGCTTTCTTT.

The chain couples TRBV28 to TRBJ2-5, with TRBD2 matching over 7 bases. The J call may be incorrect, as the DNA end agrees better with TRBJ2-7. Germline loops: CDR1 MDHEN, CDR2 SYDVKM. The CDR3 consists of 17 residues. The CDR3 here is CASSPTGLAEGTYEQYF. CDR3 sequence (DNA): TGTGCCAGCAGTCCGACGGGTCTAGCGGAAGGAACCTACGAGCAGTACTTC.

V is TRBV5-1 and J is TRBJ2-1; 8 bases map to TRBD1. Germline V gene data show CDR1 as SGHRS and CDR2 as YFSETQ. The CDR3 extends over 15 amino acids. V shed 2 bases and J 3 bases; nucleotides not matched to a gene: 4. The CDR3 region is CASSFGQGNYNEQFF. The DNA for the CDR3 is TGCGCCAGCAGCTTCGGACAGGGAAACTACAATGAGCAGTTCTTC.

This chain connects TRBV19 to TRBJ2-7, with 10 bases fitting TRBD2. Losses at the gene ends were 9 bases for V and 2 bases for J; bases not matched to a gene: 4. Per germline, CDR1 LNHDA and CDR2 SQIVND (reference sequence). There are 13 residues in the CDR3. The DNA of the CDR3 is TGTGCCAGCAATAGCGGGAGGACCTACGAGCAGTACTTC. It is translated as CASNSGRTYEQYF.

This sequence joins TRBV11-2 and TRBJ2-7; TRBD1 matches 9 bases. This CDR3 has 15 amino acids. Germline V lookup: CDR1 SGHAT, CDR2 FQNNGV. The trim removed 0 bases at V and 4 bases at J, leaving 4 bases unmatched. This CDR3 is CASSLEGGQGYEQYF. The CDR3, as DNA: TGTGCCAGCAGCTTAGAAGGGGGACAGGGTTACGAGCAGTACTTC.

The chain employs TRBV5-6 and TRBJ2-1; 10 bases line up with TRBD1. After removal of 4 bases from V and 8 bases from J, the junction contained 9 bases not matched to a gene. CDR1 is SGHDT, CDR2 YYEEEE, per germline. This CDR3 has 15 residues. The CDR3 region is CASSETGQGSDEQFF. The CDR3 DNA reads TGTGCCAGCAGCGAGACGGGACAGGGGTCCGATGAGCAGTTCTTC.

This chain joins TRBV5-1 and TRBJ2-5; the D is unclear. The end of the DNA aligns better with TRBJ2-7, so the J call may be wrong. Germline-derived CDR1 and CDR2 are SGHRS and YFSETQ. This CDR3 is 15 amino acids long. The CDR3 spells CASRVATSYSYEQYF. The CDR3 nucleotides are TGCGCCAGCAGGGTGGCAACCAGTTACTCCTACGAGCAGTACTTC.

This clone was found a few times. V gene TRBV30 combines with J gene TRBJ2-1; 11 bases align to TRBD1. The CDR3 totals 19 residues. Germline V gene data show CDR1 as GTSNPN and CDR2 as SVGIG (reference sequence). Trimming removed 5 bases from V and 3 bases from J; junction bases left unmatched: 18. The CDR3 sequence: CAWATGQGGRTSFYNEQFF. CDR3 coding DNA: TGTGCCTGGGCAACGGGACAGGGGGGTCGGACTAGCTTCTACAATGAGCAGTTCTTC. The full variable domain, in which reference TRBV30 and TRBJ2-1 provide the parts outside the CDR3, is SQTIHQWPATLVQPVGSPLSLECTVEGTSNPNLYWYRQAAGRGLQLLFYSVGIGQISSEVPQNLSASRPQDRQFILSSKKLLLSDSGFYLCAWATGQGGRTSFYNEQFFGPGTRLTVL.

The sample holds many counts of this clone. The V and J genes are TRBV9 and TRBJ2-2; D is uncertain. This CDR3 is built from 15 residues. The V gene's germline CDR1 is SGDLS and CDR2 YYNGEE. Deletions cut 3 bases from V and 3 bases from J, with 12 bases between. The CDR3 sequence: CASSARMEHTGELFF. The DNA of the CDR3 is TGTGCCAGCAGCGCCAGGATGGAACACACCGGGGAGCTGTTTTTT. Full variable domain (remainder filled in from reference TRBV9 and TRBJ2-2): DSGVTQTPKHLITATGQRVTLRCSPRSGDLSVYWYQQSLDQGLQFLIQYYNGEERAKGNILERFSAQQFPDLHSELNLSSLELGDSALYFCASSARMEHTGELFFGEGSRLTVL.

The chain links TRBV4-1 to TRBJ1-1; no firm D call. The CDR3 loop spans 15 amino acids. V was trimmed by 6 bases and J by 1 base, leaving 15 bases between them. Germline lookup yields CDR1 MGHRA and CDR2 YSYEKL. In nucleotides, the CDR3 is TGCGCCAGCAGTCCCCAAACCTCAGCGAACACTGAAGCTTTCTTT. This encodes CASSPQTSANTEAFF.

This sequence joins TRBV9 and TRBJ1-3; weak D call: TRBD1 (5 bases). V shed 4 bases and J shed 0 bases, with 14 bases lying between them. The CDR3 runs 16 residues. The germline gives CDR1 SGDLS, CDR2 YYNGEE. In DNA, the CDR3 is TGTGCCAGCAGCAGTTACGGGACGGGCTCTGGAAACACCATATATTTT. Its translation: CASSSYGTGSGNTIYF.

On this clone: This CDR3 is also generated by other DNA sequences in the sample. DNA of the CDR3: TGTGCCAGCAGCTCTTCTAGCGGGAGTGGGTACGAGCAGTACTTC. Protein: CASSSSSGSGYEQYF. The rearrangement links TRBV7-2 to TRBJ2-7; TRBD2 aligns across 10 bases. The CDR3 runs to 15 residues. Germline V gene sequence: CDR1 SGHTA, CDR2 FQGNSA. Trimming took 4 bases from V and 4 from J; bases not matched to a gene: 7.

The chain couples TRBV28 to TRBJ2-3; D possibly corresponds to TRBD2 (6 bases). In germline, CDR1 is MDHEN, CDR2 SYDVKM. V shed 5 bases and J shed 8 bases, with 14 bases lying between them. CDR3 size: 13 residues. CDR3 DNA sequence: TGTGCCAGCAGTCCAGGGACTTCAGTTACGCAGTATTTT. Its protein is CASSPGTSVTQYF. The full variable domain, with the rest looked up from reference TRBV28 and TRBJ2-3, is DVKVTQSSRYLVKRTGEKVFLECVQDMDHENMFWYRQDPGLGLRLIYFSYDVKMKEKGDIPEGYSVSREKKERFSLILESASTNQTSMYLCASSPGTSVTQYFGPGTRLTVL.

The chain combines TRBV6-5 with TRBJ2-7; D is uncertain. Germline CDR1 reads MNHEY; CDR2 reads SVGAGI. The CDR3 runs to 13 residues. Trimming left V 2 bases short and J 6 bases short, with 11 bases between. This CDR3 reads CASSYGFSGEQYF. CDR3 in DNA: TGTGCCAGCAGTTACGGGTTTAGTGGCGAGCAGTACTTC.

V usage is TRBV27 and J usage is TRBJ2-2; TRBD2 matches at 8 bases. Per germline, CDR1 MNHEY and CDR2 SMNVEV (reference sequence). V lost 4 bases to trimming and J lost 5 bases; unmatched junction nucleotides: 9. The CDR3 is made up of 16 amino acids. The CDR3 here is CASSYSSGRGTGELFF. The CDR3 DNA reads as TGTGCCAGCAGTTACTCCAGCGGGAGAGGGACCGGGGAGCTGTTTTTT.

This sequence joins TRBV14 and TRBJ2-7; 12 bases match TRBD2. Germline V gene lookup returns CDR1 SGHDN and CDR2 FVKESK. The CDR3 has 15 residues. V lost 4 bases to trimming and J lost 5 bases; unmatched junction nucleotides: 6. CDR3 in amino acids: CASSPALAGGHEQYF. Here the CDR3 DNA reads TGTGCCAGCAGCCCGGCACTAGCGGGAGGACACGAGCAGTACTTC.

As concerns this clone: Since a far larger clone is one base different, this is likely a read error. In DNA form, the CDR3 reads TGTGCCTGGAGTGTCAACCCACATGGGACTCACTATGGCTACACCTTC. Residues: CAWSVNPHGTHYGYTF. The rearrangement uses TRBV30 and TRBJ1-2; possibly TRBD1 for D (5 bases). Per germline, CDR1 GTSNPN and CDR2 SVGIG (reference sequence). The CDR3 totals 16 residues. V was shortened by 0 bases and J by 3 bases, with 17 bases between the two germline ends.

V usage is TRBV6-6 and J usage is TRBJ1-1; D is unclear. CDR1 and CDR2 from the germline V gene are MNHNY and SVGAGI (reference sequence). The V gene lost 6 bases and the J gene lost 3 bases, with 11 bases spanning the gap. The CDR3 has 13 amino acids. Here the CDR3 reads CASRGNSYTEAFF. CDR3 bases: TGTGCCAGCAGGGGGAATTCGTACACTGAAGCTTTCTTT.

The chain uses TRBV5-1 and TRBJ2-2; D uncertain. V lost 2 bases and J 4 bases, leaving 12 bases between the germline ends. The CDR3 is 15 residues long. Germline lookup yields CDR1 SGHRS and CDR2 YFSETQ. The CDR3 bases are TGCGCCAGCAGCTTTGGGCTAGTGAGCACCGGGGAGCTGTTTTTT. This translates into CASSFGLVSTGELFF.

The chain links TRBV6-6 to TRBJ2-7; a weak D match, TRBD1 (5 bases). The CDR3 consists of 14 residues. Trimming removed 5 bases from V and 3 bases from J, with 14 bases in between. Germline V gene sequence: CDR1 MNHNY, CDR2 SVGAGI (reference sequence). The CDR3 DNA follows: TGTGCCAGCAGTCAACGGCAGGGCCTCTACGAGCAGTACTTC. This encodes CASSQRQGLYEQYF.

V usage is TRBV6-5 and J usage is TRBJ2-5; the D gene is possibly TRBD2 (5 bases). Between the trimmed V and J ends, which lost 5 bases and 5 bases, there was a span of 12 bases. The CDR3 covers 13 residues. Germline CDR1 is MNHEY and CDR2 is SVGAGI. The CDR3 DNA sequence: TGTGCCAGCAGTCAGCGGACCAGGGAGACCCAGTACTTC. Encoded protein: CASSQRTRETQYF.